These 4 T cell receptor beta chains share one sample of origin, sequenced in a study of sequential checkpoint blockade in melanoma (dated by TCRdb to about 2019). Receptor libraries were prepared by the immunoSEQ multiplex PCR assay. TCRdb retrieved this table from immuneACCESS and kept in-frame rearrangements only. Not all clones are present; in checked studies, unresolved V genes account for under half, and no reason is known for the remainder. The sample has about 17,000 clones on record, 60% to 70% of them singletons. In total, the top ten clones hold 20% to 25% of the sample. Reading the label with the study, this specimen's treatment or condition is: randomized to nivolumab then ipilimumab (arm A) or the reverse (arm B). The sample was CD8+ T cells sorted from blood (inferred from file names), taken from a patient given nivolumab and ipilimumab in sequence. The source of these receptors is a human donor with melanoma.

The chain combines TRBV29-1 with TRBJ1-1; possibly TRBD1 for D (6 bases). V was pared by 7 bases and J by 5 bases, with 11 bases between. The CDR3 covers 11 residues. Looked up from germline, CDR1 is SQVTM and CDR2 is ANQGSEA. The CDR3 nucleotides are TGCAGCGCAGGGGTCGGGACTGAAGCTTTCTTT. This codes for CSAGVGTEAFF.

This clone was counted between two and nine times. V and J are TRBV4-3 and TRBJ1-5, with 9 positions matching TRBD1. The V gene's germline CDR1 is LGHNA and CDR2 YSLEER. The CDR3 is 15 amino acids. V shed 3 bases, J shed 5 bases, and the junction held 5 bases outside the gene matches. The CDR3 protein is CASSHGWDRDQPQHF. DNA for the CDR3: TGCGCCAGCAGCCACGGCTGGGACAGGGATCAGCCCCAGCATTTT.

For the CDR3, the DNA is TGTGCCAGCATTGGGACAGGGAGCGCTGAAGCTTTCTTT. It encodes CASIGTGSAEAFF. The genes are TRBV2 and TRBJ1-1; 9 bases map to TRBD1. CDR3 size: 13 residues. V trimming: 7 bases; J trimming: 6 bases; junction bases outside the gene matches: 6. The germline gives CDR1 SNHLY, CDR2 FYNNEI.

This chain joins TRBV4-2 and TRBJ1-1, with 8 bases matching TRBD1. The V and J ends lost 0 bases and 4 bases, in that order; junction bases with no gene match: 4. The CDR3 sequence is 15 residues long. From germline, CDR1 is LGHNA and CDR2 YNFKEQ. The DNA for the CDR3 is TGTGCCAGCAGCCAAGATTGGGACAGGAGCACTGAAGCTTTCTTT. Translating gives CASSQDWDRSTEAFF.